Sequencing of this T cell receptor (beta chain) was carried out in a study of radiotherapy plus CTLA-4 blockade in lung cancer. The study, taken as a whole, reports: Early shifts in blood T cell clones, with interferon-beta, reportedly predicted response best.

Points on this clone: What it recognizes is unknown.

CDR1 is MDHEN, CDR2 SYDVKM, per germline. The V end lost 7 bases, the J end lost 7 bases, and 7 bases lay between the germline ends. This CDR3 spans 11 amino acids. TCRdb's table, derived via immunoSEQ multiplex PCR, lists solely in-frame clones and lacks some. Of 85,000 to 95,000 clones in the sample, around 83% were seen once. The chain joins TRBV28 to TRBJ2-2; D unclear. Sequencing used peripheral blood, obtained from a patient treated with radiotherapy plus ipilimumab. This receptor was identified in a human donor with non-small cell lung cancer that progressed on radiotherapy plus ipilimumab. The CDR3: CASKGVGELFF. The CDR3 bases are TGTGCCAGCAAGGGTGTCGGGGAGCTGTTTTTT.